This record covers a single TCR beta chain. The target of this receptor is not known. The record has no base qualities; no much larger clone is one base away. This record comes from a study of blood T cells in healthy people across ages (dated by TCRdb to between 2015 and 2017). Some background on the complete study: In model experiments, template switching captured roughly one uniquely barcoded TCR beta cDNA molecule for every two T cells. Using deep sequencing normalized with unique cDNA molecular identifiers, the study measured how TCR beta repertoire diversity changes with age. The donors were split into four age groups: young (average approximately 16 years), middle-aged (over 35), aged (about 62) and long-lived (roughly 80). To avoid experimental bias, donors of different ages were randomly spread across the sequencing lanes. The study analyzed two additional independent replicas of 1 million unique cDNA reads from the same blood draw for two donors, one aged 18 to 29 and one aged 80 or older.

On the study overall, not on this receptor specifically: As age increased, observed TCR beta diversity per million T cells dropped in a roughly linear way, and a significant reduction was already evident by age 40. There was a strong correlation between observed TCR beta diversity and the percentage of naive T cells measured by flow cytometry. Estimates of total diversity based on one million sequenced T cells were considered lower bounds and underestimates. Bulk unsorted PBMC profiling prevented conclusive comparison of naive and antigen-experienced compartments. Because the CMV infection status of the donors was unknown, age-related changes in expanded clonotypes may potentially have been confounded. The long-lived group showed more naive CD4+ T cells, fewer expanded clones and increased TCR diversity than the aged group, suggesting age selection.

The library came from 5' RACE. Instrument used: Illumina HiSeq 2500. The second PCR ran for about 7 to 11 cycles and used a J-beta primer mix along with a sample-barcoded 5' primer. A template-switch 5' adaptor carrying 12 random nucleotides introduced a unique molecular identifier onto each TCR beta cDNA molecule. Each sample yielded at least 3 million CDR3-containing paired-end reads. The Mint cDNA synthesis kit, primed by a TRBC-specific oligonucleotide, was used to synthesize first-strand cDNA from all RNA. After uracil-DNA glycosylase treatment, a first 18-cycle PCR used universal primers M1SS and BC2_uni_R on all cDNA. The source study handled its data this way. Normalization of each sample was performed by random selection of 1 million high-quality reads, each carrying a distinct molecular identifier. Reads with shared molecular identifiers were discarded instead of being binned into consensus sequences. MiTCR, run with a Q25 quality threshold and the strictest error-elimination algorithm, handled CDR3 identification, clonotype clustering and error correction. A nonparametric unseen species model using Euler transformation provided a lower-bound estimate of total TCR beta diversity. TCRdb reanalyzed the raw reads on its own, using fastp at Q25 for trimming and MiXCR for clone calling, and kept in-frame beta chains. Every distinct CDR3 protein forms one entry, paired with its most common genes and DNA. What appears here as the V and J calls and clone size reflects TCRdb's work, not the paper's. This sample gives over 950,000 distinct CDR3 sequences in total; roughly 51% of them show up just once. The ten largest clones represent about 20% of the sample.

From the cysteine through the phenylalanine, the CDR3 covers 13 amino acids. Here the CDR3 DNA is all that survives: 39 bases in frame from base 1. V loses 6 bases, J loses 2 bases, and the germline ends lie 11 bases apart. Donors were 39 systemically healthy Caucasian individuals from Russia aged roughly 6 to 90 years. Each donor gave 9.5 to 10 milliliters of peripheral blood, drawn into EDTA-treated Vacutainer tubes. Ficoll-Paque density-gradient centrifugation was used to isolate PBMCs, with at least 6.5 million obtained per sample. Total RNA, at least 6 micrograms per sample, was extracted from PBMCs with Trizol reagent. Naive CD45RAhigh/CD27high T cell percentages were measured by flow cytometry on a PBMC aliquot from every donor.

The material sequenced was blood. Recombination linked TRBV12-3 or TRBV12-4 to TRBJ2-7; a tentative D call is TRBD2 (6 bases match). The clonotype originates from a woman aged 55-69 years in good health. The bases read TGTGCCAGCAGGGGACTGCCGCCCTACGAGCAGTACTTC. Translated, this is CASRGLPPYEQYF.